This T cell receptor (beta chain) was sequenced in a study of shared clonotypes between healthy human individuals. The wider study: CD4 naive and CD4 memory each took three plates per donor, while CD8 naive took two and CD8 memory one.

Overall study findings and caveats: Generation probability values for non-shared clonotypes were lower than those for clonotypes shared by all four donors. The study drew on few donors, limiting represented genetic and exposure-history diversity. Rarefaction analysis demonstrated incomplete sorted-subset sequencing notwithstanding large depth.

Generated by immunoSEQ multiplex PCR, the TCRdb table keeps only in-frame clones and is missing some. The data show a few million clones, with approximately 96% seen just once and 0.1% to 0.15% held by the top ten. This CDR3 region has 19 residues. CDR1 is SGHTA and CDR2 is FQGNSA in the germline V gene. V lost 8 bases and J lost 0, with 26 bases in between. Note on this clone: Its antigen is currently unknown.

This clonotype was obtained from a man younger than 30 in good health. Sequencing used naive CD4+ T cells sorted from blood. As to subset: CD45RA+ positively selected. The chain recombines TRBV7-2 with TRBJ1-5, with D possibly matching TRBD1 (6 bases). The CDR3 DNA reads as TGTGCCAGCCTTTACAGGACCTCACAGGGATATAGTAGCAATCAGCCCCAGCATTTT. It is translated as CASLYRTSQGYSSNQPQHF.